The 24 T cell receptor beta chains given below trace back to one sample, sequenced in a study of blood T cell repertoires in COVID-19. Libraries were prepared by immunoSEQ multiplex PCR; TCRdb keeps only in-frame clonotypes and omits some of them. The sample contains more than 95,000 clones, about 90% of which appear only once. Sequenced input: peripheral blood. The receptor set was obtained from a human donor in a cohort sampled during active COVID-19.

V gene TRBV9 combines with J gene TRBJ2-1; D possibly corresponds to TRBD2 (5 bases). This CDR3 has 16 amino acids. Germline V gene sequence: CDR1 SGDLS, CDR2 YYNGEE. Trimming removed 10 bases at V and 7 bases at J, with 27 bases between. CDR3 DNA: TGTGCCGGCGGTGACTCAAGACTACCCTCCGGGAATGAGCAGTTCTTC. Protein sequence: CAGGDSRLPSGNEQFF.

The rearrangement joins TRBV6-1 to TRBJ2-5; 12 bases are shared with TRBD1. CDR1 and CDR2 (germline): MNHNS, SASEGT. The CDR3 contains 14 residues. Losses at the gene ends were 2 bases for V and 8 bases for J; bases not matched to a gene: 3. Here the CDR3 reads CASSERGQGATQYF. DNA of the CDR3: TGTGCCAGCAGTGAAAGGGGACAGGGGGCCACCCAGTACTTC.

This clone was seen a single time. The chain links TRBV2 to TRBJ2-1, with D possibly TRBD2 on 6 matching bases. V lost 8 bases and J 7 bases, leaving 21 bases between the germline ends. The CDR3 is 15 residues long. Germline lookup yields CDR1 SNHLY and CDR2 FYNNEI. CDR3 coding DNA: TGTGCCAGCGGGACTCGGGGAGTTGGGAATAATGAGCAGTTCTTC. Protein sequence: CASGTRGVGNNEQFF.

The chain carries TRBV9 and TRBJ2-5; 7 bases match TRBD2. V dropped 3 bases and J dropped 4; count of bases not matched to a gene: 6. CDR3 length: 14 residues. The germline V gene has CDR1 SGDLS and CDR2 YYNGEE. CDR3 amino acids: CASSAGEGLETQYF. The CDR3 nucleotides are TGTGCCAGCAGCGCCGGGGAGGGCCTAGAGACCCAGTACTTC.

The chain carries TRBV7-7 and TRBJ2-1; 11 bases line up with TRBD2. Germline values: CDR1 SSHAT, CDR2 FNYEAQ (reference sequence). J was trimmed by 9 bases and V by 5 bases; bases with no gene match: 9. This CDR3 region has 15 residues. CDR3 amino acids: CASSPTSGGFSEQFF. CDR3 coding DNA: TGTGCCAGCAGCCCCACTAGCGGGGGTTTCAGTGAGCAGTTCTTC.

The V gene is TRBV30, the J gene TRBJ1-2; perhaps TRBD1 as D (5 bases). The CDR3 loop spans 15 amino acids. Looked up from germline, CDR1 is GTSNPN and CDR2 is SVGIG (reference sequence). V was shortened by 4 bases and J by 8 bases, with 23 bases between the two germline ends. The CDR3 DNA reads TGTGCCTGGAAGGACCTTCCCCATGGGGCGTACGGCTACACCTTC. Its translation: CAWKDLPHGAYGYTF.

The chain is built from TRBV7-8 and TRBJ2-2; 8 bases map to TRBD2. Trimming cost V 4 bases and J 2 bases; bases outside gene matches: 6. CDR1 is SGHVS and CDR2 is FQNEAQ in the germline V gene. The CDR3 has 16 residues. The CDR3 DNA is TGTGCCAGCAGCTCATCTAGCGGGTCCAACACCGGGGAGCTGTTTTTT. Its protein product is CASSSSSGSNTGELFF.

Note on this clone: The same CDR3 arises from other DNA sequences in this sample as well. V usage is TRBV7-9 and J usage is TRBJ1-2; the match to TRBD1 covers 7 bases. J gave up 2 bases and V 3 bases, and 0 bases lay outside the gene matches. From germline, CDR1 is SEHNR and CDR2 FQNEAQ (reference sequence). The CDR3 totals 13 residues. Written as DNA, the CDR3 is TGTGCCAGCAGCTTGGGACAGAACTATGGCTACACCTTC. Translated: CASSLGQNYGYTF.

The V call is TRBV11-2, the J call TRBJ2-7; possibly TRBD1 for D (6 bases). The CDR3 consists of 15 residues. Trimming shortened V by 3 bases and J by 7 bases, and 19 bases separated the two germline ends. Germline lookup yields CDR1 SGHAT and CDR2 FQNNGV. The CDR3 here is CASSFRGGRVGEQYF. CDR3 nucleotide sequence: TGTGCCAGCAGCTTTCGTGGGGGCAGGGTGGGTGAGCAGTACTTC.

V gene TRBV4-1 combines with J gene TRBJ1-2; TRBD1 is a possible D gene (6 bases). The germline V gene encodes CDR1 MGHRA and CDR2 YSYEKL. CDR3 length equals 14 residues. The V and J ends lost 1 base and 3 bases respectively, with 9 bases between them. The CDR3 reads CASSQAGQYYGYTF. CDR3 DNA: TGCGCCAGCAGCCAAGCCGGACAGTACTATGGCTACACCTTC.

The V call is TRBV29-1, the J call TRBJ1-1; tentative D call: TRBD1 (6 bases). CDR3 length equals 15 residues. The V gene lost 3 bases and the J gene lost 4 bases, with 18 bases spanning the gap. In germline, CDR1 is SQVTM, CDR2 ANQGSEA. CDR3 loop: CSVEARGRSGTEAFF. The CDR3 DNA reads TGCAGCGTTGAGGCCAGGGGTAGGTCGGGCACTGAAGCTTTCTTT.

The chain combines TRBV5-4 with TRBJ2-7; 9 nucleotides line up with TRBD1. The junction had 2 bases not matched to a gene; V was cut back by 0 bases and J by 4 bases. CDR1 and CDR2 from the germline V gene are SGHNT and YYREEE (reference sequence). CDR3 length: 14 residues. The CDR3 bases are TGTGCCAGCAGCTTGGACAGGGGGCTATACGAGCAGTACTTC. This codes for CASSLDRGLYEQYF.

CDR3 bases: TGTGCCAGCGGAACAGGGGGTTCGCGCGAGCAGTACTTC. It translates to CASGTGGSREQYF. The rearrangement joins TRBV7-3 to TRBJ2-7; 8 bases are shared with TRBD1. The CDR3 is made up of 13 amino acids. Trimming took 8 bases from V and 6 from J; bases not matched to a gene: 9. In germline, CDR1 is SGHTA, CDR2 FQGTGA.

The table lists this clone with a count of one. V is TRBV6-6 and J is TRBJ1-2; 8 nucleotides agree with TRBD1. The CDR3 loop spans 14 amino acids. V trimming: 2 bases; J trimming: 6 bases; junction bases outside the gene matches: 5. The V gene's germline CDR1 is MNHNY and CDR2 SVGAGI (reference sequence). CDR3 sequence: CASSYRPDRDGYTF. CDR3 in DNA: TGTGCCAGCAGTTACCGACCGGACAGGGATGGCTACACCTTC.

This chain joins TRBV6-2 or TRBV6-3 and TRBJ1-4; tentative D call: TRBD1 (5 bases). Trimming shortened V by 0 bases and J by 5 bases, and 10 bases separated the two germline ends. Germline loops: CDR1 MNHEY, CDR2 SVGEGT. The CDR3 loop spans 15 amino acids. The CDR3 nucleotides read TGTGCCAGCAGTTACTCCGGACAACCCAATGAAAAACTGTTTTTT. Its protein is CASSYSGQPNEKLFF.

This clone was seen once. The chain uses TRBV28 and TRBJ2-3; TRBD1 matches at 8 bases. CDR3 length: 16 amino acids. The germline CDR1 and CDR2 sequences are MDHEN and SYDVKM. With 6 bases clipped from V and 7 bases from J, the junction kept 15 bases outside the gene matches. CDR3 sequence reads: CASRDQTGALTYTQYF. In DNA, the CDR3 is TGTGCCAGCAGGGATCAGACAGGGGCCCTCACTTATACGCAGTATTTT.

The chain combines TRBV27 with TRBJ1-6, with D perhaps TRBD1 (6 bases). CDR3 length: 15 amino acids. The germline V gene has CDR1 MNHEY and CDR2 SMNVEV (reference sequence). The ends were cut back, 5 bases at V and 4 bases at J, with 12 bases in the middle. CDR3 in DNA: TGTGCCAGCAGTGTGGGGACACATTATAATTCACCCCTCCACTTT. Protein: CASSVGTHYNSPLHF.

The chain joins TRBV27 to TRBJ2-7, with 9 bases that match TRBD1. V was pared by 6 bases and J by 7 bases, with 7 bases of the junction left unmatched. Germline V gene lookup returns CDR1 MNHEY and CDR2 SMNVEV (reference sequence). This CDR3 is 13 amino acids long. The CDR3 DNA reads TGTGCCAGCAGGGCCCCGGGACAGGGAGAGCAGTACTTC. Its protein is CASRAPGQGEQYF.

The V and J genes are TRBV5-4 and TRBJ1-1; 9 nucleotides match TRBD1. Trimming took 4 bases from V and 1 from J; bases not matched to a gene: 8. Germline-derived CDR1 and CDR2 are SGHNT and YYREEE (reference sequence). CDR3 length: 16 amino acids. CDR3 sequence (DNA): TGTGCCAGCAGCCGAAGACAGGACAGGGGGAACACTGAAGCTTTCTTT. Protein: CASSRRQDRGNTEAFF.

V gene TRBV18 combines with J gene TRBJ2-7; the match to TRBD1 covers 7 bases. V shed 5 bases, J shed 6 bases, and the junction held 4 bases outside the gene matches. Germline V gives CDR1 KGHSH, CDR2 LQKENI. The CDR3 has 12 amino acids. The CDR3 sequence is CASSSSGGEQYF. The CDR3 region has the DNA TGTGCCAGCTCATCATCAGGGGGCGAGCAGTACTTC.

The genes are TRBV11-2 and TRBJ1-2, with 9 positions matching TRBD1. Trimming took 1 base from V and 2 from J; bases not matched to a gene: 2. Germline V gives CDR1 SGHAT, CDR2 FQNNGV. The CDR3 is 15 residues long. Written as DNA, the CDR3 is TGTGCCAGCAGCTTAGGGGACAGGGTAAACTATGGCTACACCTTC. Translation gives CASSLGDRVNYGYTF.

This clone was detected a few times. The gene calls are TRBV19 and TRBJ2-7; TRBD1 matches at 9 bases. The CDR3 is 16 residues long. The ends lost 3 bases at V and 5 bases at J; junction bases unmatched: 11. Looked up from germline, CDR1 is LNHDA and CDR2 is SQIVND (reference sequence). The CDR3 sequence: CASSMASGTGFDEQYF. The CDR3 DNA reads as TGTGCCAGTAGTATGGCCTCCGGGACAGGGTTCGACGAGCAGTACTTC.

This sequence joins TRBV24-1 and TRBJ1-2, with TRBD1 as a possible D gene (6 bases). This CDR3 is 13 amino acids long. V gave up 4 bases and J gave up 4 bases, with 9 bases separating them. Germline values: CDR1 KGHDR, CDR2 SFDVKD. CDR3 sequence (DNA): TGTGCCACCAGTGACACGGACAGCTATGGCTACACCTTC. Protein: CATSDTDSYGYTF.

The CDR3 DNA is TGCGCCAGCAGCTCGGGCCGAGTGTTGGGCAGGGATCTTGGGGCCAACGTCCTGACTTTC. Encoded protein: CASSSGRVLGRDLGANVLTF. The J gene is TRBJ2-6, the V gene TRBV5-1, with a possible D match to TRBD1 (5 bases). This CDR3 contains 20 residues. In germline, CDR1 is SGHRS, CDR2 YFSETQ. V lost 3 bases, J lost 3 bases, and 25 bases lay in between. The entire variable domain, with the rest obtained from reference TRBV5-1 and TRBJ2-6, is as follows: KAGVTQTPRYLIKTRGQQVTLSCSPISGHRSVSWYQQTPGQGLQFLFEYFSETQRNKGNFPGRFSGRQFSNSRSEMNVSTLELGDSALYLCASSSGRVLGRDLGANVLTFGAGSRLTVL.